Presented here are 16 T cell receptor beta chains from one specimen sequenced in a study of T-cell memory formation after mild COVID-19. TCRdb fed the 5' RACE reads into MiXCR, producing one record per CDR3 protein. The table has 450,000 to 700,000 distinct CDR3 sequences, approximately 19% seen once. Sequenced material: PBMCs or a T cell subset sorted from them (not recorded which). Receptors were obtained from an adult woman who had mild COVID-19 (a few samples of this study predate the infection). Cell type and time point are not known.

The genes are TRBV4-2 and TRBJ1-5; 12 nucleotides match TRBD1. CDR3 length: 17 residues. Germline-derived CDR1 and CDR2 are LGHNA and YNFKEQ. Germline trimming cut 7 bases from V and 0 bases from J; bases unmatched to any gene: 7. The CDR3 DNA is TGTGCCAGCACCCCGGGACAGGGGGCATATAGCAATCAGCCCCAGCATTTT. This gives the protein CASTPGQGAYSNQPQHF.

This clonotype was seen many times. J is TRBJ2-1 and V is TRBV5-1; unclear D gene. The CDR3 is made up of 12 amino acids. V was shortened by 7 bases and J by 8 bases, with 13 bases between the two germline ends. CDR1 and CDR2 from the germline V gene are SGHRS and YFSETQ. The CDR3 is CASRESGDEQFF. The CDR3 bases are TGCGCCAGCCGCGAGTCCGGCGATGAGCAGTTCTTC.

The chain recombines TRBV12-3 or TRBV12-4 with TRBJ2-3; the D call may be TRBD1 or TRBD2 (5 bases each). V lost 8 bases to trimming and J lost 2 bases, with 8 bases between them. The CDR3 extends over 12 amino acids. In DNA, the CDR3 is TGTGCCAGCGGGGGTATCACAGATACGCAGTATTTT. This codes for CASGGITDTQYF.

This clonotype has just a few counts. The CDR3 sequence: CASSWGPRQTYSGNTIYF. The DNA for the CDR3 is TGCGCCAGCAGCTGGGGACCCAGACAGACCTACTCTGGAAACACCATATATTTT. The chain recombines TRBV5-1 with TRBJ1-3, with D perhaps matching TRBD1 (5 bases). This CDR3 is built from 18 residues. Between the trimmed V and J ends, which lost 3 bases and 0 bases, there was a span of 19 bases. CDR1 and CDR2 (germline): SGHRS, YFSETQ.

This chain uses TRBV12-3 or TRBV12-4 with TRBJ2-7, with a tentative D call TRBD2 (6 bases). CDR3 length: 15 residues. V dropped 6 bases and J dropped 3 bases, with 18 bases sitting between them. The CDR3 nucleotides read TGTGCCAGCAGCCTTCGACTAGGGAAAGACTACGAGCAGTACTTC. Protein sequence: CASSLRLGKDYEQYF.

The chain is built from TRBV5-1 and TRBJ1-2, with 8 bases aligning to TRBD1. This CDR3 contains 15 residues. Germline-derived CDR1 and CDR2 are SGHRS and YFSETQ. V dropped 3 bases and J dropped 1; count of bases not matched to a gene: 5. CDR3 sequence: CASSSETGVNYGYTF. In nucleotides, the CDR3 is TGCGCCAGCAGCTCCGAGACAGGGGTTAACTATGGCTACACCTTC.

This clonotype showed up just a few times. V and J are TRBV11-2 and TRBJ2-2, with a weak D call TRBD1 (6 bases). This CDR3 contains 17 residues. V lost 5 bases to trimming and J lost 4 bases, with 20 bases between them. Germline V gives CDR1 SGHAT, CDR2 FQNNGV. DNA for the CDR3: TGTGCCAGCAGCAAAACCACCGGTCAAGGGGGCACCGGGGAGCTGTTTTTT. As protein: CASSKTTGQGGTGELFF.

The chain carries TRBV10-3 and TRBJ2-7; 14 nucleotides line up with TRBD2. V gave up 10 bases and J gave up 3 bases; unmatched junction bases: 8. There are 15 residues in the CDR3. CDR1 ENHRY and CDR2 SYGVKD come from the germline V gene. CDR3 DNA: TGTGCCACCCGAGGGACTAGCGGGAGCAGCTACGAGCAGTACTTC. Its translation: CATRGTSGSSYEQYF.

The CDR3 loop reads CASSPPIGGSSYGYTF. CDR3 nucleotide sequence: TGTGCCAGCTCACCACCAATTGGAGGGTCTAGCTATGGCTACACCTTC. The chain carries TRBV18 and TRBJ1-2; D is unresolved. Germline V gene sequence: CDR1 KGHSH, CDR2 LQKENI. The CDR3 covers 16 residues. V lost 0 bases and J 4 bases, leaving 15 bases between the germline ends.

This clonotype was seen repeatedly, ten times or more. This chain connects TRBV29-1 to TRBJ2-1, with 8 bases that match TRBD2. Germline V gene lookup returns CDR1 SQVTM and CDR2 ANQGSEA. The CDR3 has 16 amino acids. Trimming took 6 bases from V and 5 from J; bases not matched to a gene: 15. CDR3 nucleotide sequence: TGCAGCGTCGACGGGAGGGTCCTCTTAGGGAACAATGAGCAGTTCTTC. Protein sequence: CSVDGRVLLGNNEQFF.

This clonotype has a handful of counts. The V gene is TRBV4-2, the J gene TRBJ2-1; 12 bases agree with TRBD2. V shed 4 bases, J shed 9 bases, and the junction held 4 bases outside the gene matches. CDR1 and CDR2 from the germline V gene are LGHNA and YNFKEQ. The CDR3 contains 14 residues. This chain's CDR3 is CASSRLAGGGEQFF. DNA for the CDR3: TGTGCCAGCAGCCGGCTAGCGGGAGGGGGTGAGCAGTTCTTC.

The gene calls are TRBV11-2 and TRBJ2-5, with 15 positions matching TRBD2. V lost 5 bases to trimming and J lost 2 bases; unmatched junction nucleotides: 6. The CDR3 contains 17 residues. CDR1 and CDR2 from the germline V gene are SGHAT and FQNNGV. In DNA, the CDR3 is TGTGCCAGCAGCCACTATGGGACTAGCGGGAGGCAAGAGACCCAGTACTTC. Its translation is CASSHYGTSGRQETQYF.

Only a few counts were recorded for this clonotype. The chain carries TRBV6-1 and TRBJ1-5; D not certain. Trimming took off 5 bases at V and 5 bases at J, with 16 bases between the two ends. Germline V gives CDR1 MNHNS, CDR2 SASEGT. The CDR3 loop spans 15 amino acids. CDR3 sequence reads: CASSLTGSEDQPQHF. CDR3 DNA sequence: TGTGCCAGCAGTTTAACCGGGTCCGAGGATCAGCCCCAGCATTTT.

The chain carries TRBV7-6 and TRBJ2-1, with TRBD2 identical over 15 bases. The V gene end was trimmed by 3 bases and the J gene end by 5 bases; junction bases not matched to a gene: 8. Per the germline V gene, CDR1 is SGHVS and CDR2 is FNYEAQ. This CDR3 contains 18 residues. The CDR3 loop reads CASSFGLAGGLEHNEQFF. CDR3 bases: TGTGCCAGCAGCTTTGGACTAGCGGGAGGGCTAGAACACAATGAGCAGTTCTTC.

This clonotype was observed a handful of times. V usage is TRBV3-1 and J usage is TRBJ2-1; 10 bases are a match to TRBD2. The CDR3 covers 19 residues. In germline, CDR1 is LGHDT, CDR2 YNNKEL (reference sequence). The J segment lost 4 bases and the V segment lost 0 bases, leaving 12 bases of the junction unmatched. The DNA of the CDR3 is TGTGCCAGCAGCCAAGATTCAGTTCGGCGGACTAGCGGATACAATGAGCAGTTCTTC. Translated, it gives CASSQDSVRRTSGYNEQFF.

This clonotype was counted a few times. This chain links TRBV12-3 or TRBV12-4 with TRBJ2-7; the match to TRBD1 covers 8 bases. The CDR3 runs to 15 residues. Trimming cost V 2 bases and J 9 bases; bases outside gene matches: 12. The CDR3 DNA sequence: TGTGCCAGCAGTTTAAGGCGGACAGGGACATTCGGGCAGTACTTC. It codes for CASSLRRTGTFGQYF.